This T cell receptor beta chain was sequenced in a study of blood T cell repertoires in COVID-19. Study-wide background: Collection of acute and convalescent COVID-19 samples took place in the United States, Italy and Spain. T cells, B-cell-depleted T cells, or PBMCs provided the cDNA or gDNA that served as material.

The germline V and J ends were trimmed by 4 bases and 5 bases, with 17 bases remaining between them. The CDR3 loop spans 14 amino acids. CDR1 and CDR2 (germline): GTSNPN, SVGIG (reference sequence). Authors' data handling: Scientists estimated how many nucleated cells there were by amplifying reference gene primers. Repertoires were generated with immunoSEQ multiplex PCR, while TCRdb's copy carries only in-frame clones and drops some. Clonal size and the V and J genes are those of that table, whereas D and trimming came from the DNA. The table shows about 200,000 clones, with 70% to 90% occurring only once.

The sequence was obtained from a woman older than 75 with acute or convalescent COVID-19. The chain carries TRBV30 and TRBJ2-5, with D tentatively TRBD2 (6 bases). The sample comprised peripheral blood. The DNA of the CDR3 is TGTGCCTGGAACAAACTAGCTTCTGCGGAGACCCAGTACTTC. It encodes CAWNKLASAETQYF.